Given below is one TCR beta chain in context. Its antigen is unknown. This entry belongs to a study of beta chain features in type 1 diabetes. As every portion of the isolated RNA was reverse transcribed, the sequencing read expressed TCRB transcripts. The data were produced by immunoSEQ multiplex PCR, yet TCRdb's version contains in-frame clones alone and is incomplete. The sample yields about 400,000 clones, approximately 12% seen once. Study-level findings and limits: Patients' naive, central memory and regulatory TCRB repertoires appeared more alike than those of healthy donors.

J lost 11 bases, V lost 1 base, and 2 bases had no gene match. The CDR3 sequence is 11 residues long. Germline assignment: CDR1 GTSNPN and CDR2 SVGIG (reference sequence). The sequence was obtained from a man aged 18 to 29 in good health. The chain combines TRBV30 with TRBJ2-5, with 9 bases lining up with TRBD1. Sequenced sample: naive CD4+ T cells from blood. The CDR3 bases are TGTGCCTGGAGTGGACAGGGGGAGCAGTACTTC. Amino acids: CAWSGQGEQYF.